This T cell receptor beta chain was identified in a study of prognosis after radiotherapy for stage I lung cancer. Study as a whole: The study enrolled around twelve men and several women as patients, aged 53 to 84 with a median of nearly 75 years. A biologically effective dose of at least 100 Gy came via 3-5 SBRT fractions.

Researchers used two-round multiplex PCR to amplify TCR beta CDR3 starting from genomic DNA. Gene-specific primers for each TRBV and TRBJ gene drove first-round PCR. TCRdb processed the multiplex PCR reads anew with MiXCR; each CDR3 protein has one entry. Found here are more than 12,000 distinct CDR3 sequences, 31% of them singletons; the top ten hold 25% to 35%. This CDR3 region has 14 residues. V lost 7 bases, J lost 0 bases, and 13 bases lay in between. This chain joins TRBV12-3 or TRBV12-4 and TRBJ2-7; D unresolved. This clonotype was obtained from a donor aged 50 or older with non-small cell lung cancer. Sequencing was performed on PBMCs, taken before or after stereotactic body radiation therapy (not recorded which). The DNA of the CDR3 is TGTGCCAGCACCCCGGGCGGCGCCTCCTACGAGCAGTACTTC. Residues: CASTPGGASYEQYF.